What follows are 20 T cell receptor beta chains derived from one specimen sequenced in a study of CXCR3-negative and CXCR3-positive naive CD8 T cells. With UMI labels, 5' RACE was used to prepare the TRB cDNA libraries. Following a re-call of the 5' RACE reads, TCRdb has one entry per CDR3 protein and lacks DNA. This table holds roughly 93,000 distinct CDR3 sequences. Points from the study as a whole: More hydrophobic TRB CDR3s occurred in CXCR3-positive than in CXCR3-negative naive cells.

These receptors lack a known antigen. The source material was naive CXCR3+ CD8+ T cells from blood. Stated subset: CD45RO-CCR7+CD27+CD95- naive CD8+ T cells expressing CXCR3 (TNR3+). The receptors stem from a human donor in good health. Some clones in this sample may be carry-over from other donors' samples.

CDR3 sequence reads: CASQPFPGELFF. The chain combines TRBV19 with TRBJ2-2. CDR3 length equals 12 residues. Per the germline V gene, CDR1 is LNHDA and CDR2 is SQIVND (reference sequence).

The chain recombines TRBV6-2 or TRBV6-3 with TRBJ2-5; TCRdb returns TRBD2, unconfirmable since there is no DNA. Per germline, CDR1 MNHEY and CDR2 SVGEGT. The CDR3 is made up of 17 amino acids. Here the CDR3 reads CASSYSMSSGDQETQYF.

CDR3 residues: CASSDLGQSTDTQYF. V is TRBV6-4 and J is TRBJ2-3; TCRdb's D call, TRBD1, is unchecked because there is no DNA. This CDR3 is built from 15 residues. Germline-derived CDR1 and CDR2 are MRHNA and SNTAGT.

V usage is TRBV3-1 and J usage is TRBJ2-1. Germline V lookup: CDR1 LGHDT, CDR2 YNNKEL (reference sequence). The CDR3 consists of 15 residues. CDR3 in amino acids: CASSQEGRSYNEQFF.

The chain has TRBV3-1 and TRBJ2-1; TCRdb selects TRBD2, and the lack of DNA leaves this call unchecked. Per the germline V gene, CDR1 is LGHDT and CDR2 is YNNKEL (reference sequence). This CDR3 is built from 15 residues. CDR3 amino acids: CASRSTSGGAGEQFF.

The rearrangement uses TRBV5-1 and TRBJ2-1; TCRdb reports TRBD2, a call that lacks DNA to check it against. The CDR3 length is 17 residues. Germline lookup yields CDR1 SGHRS and CDR2 YFSETQ. The chain's CDR3 is CASSPEGTRLSYNEQFF.

This chain uses TRBV5-1 with TRBJ2-3; checking the TCRdb D call of TRBD2 is not possible without DNA. CDR3 length equals 16 residues. Germline V gene sequence: CDR1 SGHRS, CDR2 YFSETQ. The CDR3 sequence is CASIDKFSGGTDTQYF.

The chain carries TRBV27 and TRBJ2-4; TCRdb's D gene call, TRBD2, goes unchecked for lack of DNA. The germline V gene encodes CDR1 MNHEY and CDR2 SMNVEV (reference sequence). The CDR3 totals 15 residues. CDR3 sequence: CASTGTSGGVNIQYF.

The rearrangement joins TRBV28 to TRBJ1-1; with no DNA, the TCRdb D assignment of TRBD1 cannot be verified. CDR3 size: 14 residues. Looked up from germline, CDR1 is MDHEN and CDR2 is SYDVKM. The CDR3 spells CASSLSYRGTEAFF.

The rearrangement uses TRBV29-1 and TRBJ2-2. The CDR3 runs to 13 residues. CDR1 and CDR2 (germline): SQVTM, ANQGSEA. The CDR3 sequence is CSIISANTGELFF.

The chain recombines TRBV28 with TRBJ2-5; without DNA, the TCRdb call of TRBD2 cannot be checked. Germline values: CDR1 MDHEN, CDR2 SYDVKM. This CDR3 is built from 16 residues. CDR3 protein: CASSLRGLAGRETQYF.

The chain carries TRBV20-1 and TRBJ1-1. Germline V gives CDR1 DFQATT, CDR2 SNEGSKA (reference sequence). CDR3 size: 14 residues. CDR3 residues: CSATAIGGGVEAFF.

The chain couples TRBV7-2 to TRBJ2-7. This CDR3 comprises 15 residues. The germline CDR1 and CDR2 sequences are SGHTA and FQGNSA. The CDR3 sequence: CASSFSTGGTYEQYF.

This sequence joins TRBV7-9 and TRBJ2-1; the D call from TCRdb, TRBD1, cannot be confirmed without DNA. The germline V gene encodes CDR1 SEHNR and CDR2 FQNEAQ (reference sequence). The CDR3 is made up of 16 amino acids. CDR3 sequence: CASSHPISGTGNEQFF.

This chain connects TRBV6-2 or TRBV6-3 to TRBJ2-3; TCRdb returns TRBD2, unconfirmable since there is no DNA. This CDR3 is built from 16 residues. CDR1 is MNHEY, CDR2 SVGEGT, per germline. The chain's CDR3 is CASSPETSGGTDTQYF.

This chain connects TRBV19 to TRBJ2-1; TCRdb's D call of TRBD2 is untestable without DNA. The germline CDR1 and CDR2 sequences are LNHDA and SQIVND (reference sequence). The CDR3 extends over 15 amino acids. CDR3 sequence reads: CASSILFGGDNEQFF.

The V and J genes are TRBV2 and TRBJ2-7. This CDR3 contains 14 residues. CDR1 SNHLY and CDR2 FYNNEI come from the germline V gene. CDR3 sequence reads: CASSEMAASYEQYF.

The CDR3 protein is CARSAREEETQYF. The chain is built from TRBV5-3 and TRBJ2-5; the TRBD2 assignment by TCRdb is unverifiable without DNA. TRBV5-3 is an ORF, with its function uncertain. The CDR3 is 13 amino acids.

The chain links TRBV20-1 to TRBJ2-7; as DNA is missing, the TRBD1 call by TCRdb cannot be tested. CDR1 DFQATT and CDR2 SNEGSKA come from the germline V gene (reference sequence). This CDR3 region has 13 residues. The CDR3 sequence: CSARPGTDYEQYF.

The chain carries TRBV7-9 and TRBJ2-7; TCRdb gives TRBD2 as the D gene, but with no DNA this cannot be confirmed. Germline loops: CDR1 SEHNR, CDR2 FQNEAQ (reference sequence). CDR3 length: 14 amino acids. Here the CDR3 reads CASSLESPSYEQYF. The variable domain in full, with the rest retrieved from reference TRBV7-9 and TRBJ2-7, is DTGVSQNPRHKITKRGQNVTFRCDPISEHNRLYWYRQTLGQGPEFLTYFQNEAQLEKSRLLSDRFSAERPKGSFSTLEIQRTEQGDSAMYLCASSLESPSYEQYFGPGTRLTVT.